This T cell receptor (beta chain) was sequenced during a study of cytomegalovirus exposure and HLA in healthy donors. Study-level background: An early release of data contained roughly 90 million unique TCRs, which came from HLA-typed donors. Points from the study as a whole: The availability of immune exposure information extended only to CMV serostatus.

Researchers ran the PCR with 60 Vbeta and 13 Jbeta primers. The table came from immunoSEQ multiplex PCR; TCRdb's copy has only in-frame clones and leaves some out. The data hold some 200,000 clones, with around 80% observed a single time. Per germline, CDR1 SGHAT and CDR2 FQNNGV. The junction had 6 bases not matched to a gene; V was cut back by 4 bases and J by 0 bases. The CDR3 consists of 17 residues. On this clone: Its antigen is currently unknown.

Regarding donors, all were healthy bone marrow donors. This chain links TRBV11-2 with TRBJ2-7; 13 bases agree with TRBD2. The receptor comes from a woman aged 18-29 years in good health and CMV-seronegative. Sequencing was carried out using PBMCs. The CDR3: CASSSGTSGTSSYEQYV. DNA of the CDR3: TGTGCCAGCAGCTCCGGGACTAGCGGGACCAGCTCCTACGAGCAGTACGTC.